Listed here are 5 T cell receptor beta chains from one sample, sequenced in a study of cytomegalovirus exposure and HLA in healthy donors. The primer mix had 60 Vbeta and 13 Jbeta primers. The protocol was immunoSEQ multiplex PCR, while the TCRdb copy is restricted to in-frame clones and leaves out a portion. The sample holds about 170,000 clones; roughly 70% are singletons and the top ten take roughly 1.6%. The material sequenced was PBMCs. These receptors were collected from a girl aged 10 to 17 in good health and CMV-seronegative.

The chain recombines TRBV10-3 with TRBJ1-5, with TRBD1 matching 8 bases. Germline values: CDR1 ENHRY, CDR2 SYGVKD. This CDR3 is 15 amino acids long. V trimming: 10 bases; J trimming: 4 bases; junction bases outside the gene matches: 12. CDR3 amino acids: CATQAGDRSNQPQHF. The DNA for the CDR3 is TGTGCCACCCAGGCAGGGGACAGGAGTAATCAGCCCCAGCATTTT.

This clone was seen only once. The chain employs TRBV7-3 and TRBJ2-1; 10 bases fit TRBD2. V dropped 5 bases and J dropped 0; count of bases not matched to a gene: 19. The CDR3 extends over 21 amino acids. In germline, CDR1 is SGHTA, CDR2 FQGTGA. The CDR3 loop is CASSLAGRSSGGLSSYNEQFF. CDR3 sequence (DNA): TGTGCCAGCAGCCTGGCGGGTCGGTCTAGCGGGGGCCTAAGCTCCTACAATGAGCAGTTCTTC.

This chain connects TRBV6-1 to TRBJ2-7; 12 bases fit TRBD1. Germline V gives CDR1 MNHNS, CDR2 SASEGT. This CDR3 contains 14 residues. V trimming: 7 bases; J trimming: 4 bases; junction bases outside the gene matches: 5. The CDR3 spells CASNSGQGAYEQYF. CDR3 bases: TGTGCCAGCAATTCGGGACAGGGGGCTTACGAGCAGTACTTC.

The chain employs TRBV9 and TRBJ1-1; D possibly corresponds to TRBD1 (6 bases). Between the trimmed V and J ends, which lost 5 bases and 3 bases, there was a span of 8 bases. Germline V gene data show CDR1 as SGDLS and CDR2 as YYNGEE. CDR3 length equals 12 residues. In nucleotides, the CDR3 is TGTGCCAGCAGTCAGGGGTACACTGAAGCTTTCTTT. Protein: CASSQGYTEAFF. Looking up the rest from reference TRBV9 and TRBJ1-1 gives the full variable domain: DSGVTQTPKHLITATGQRVTLRCSPRSGDLSVYWYQQSLDQGLQFLIQYYNGEERAKGNILERFSAQQFPDLHSELNLSSLELGDSALYFCASSQGYTEAFFGQGTRLTVV.

This rearrangement joins TRBV19 to TRBJ2-2; D is ambiguous. This CDR3 contains 14 residues. Germline lookup yields CDR1 LNHDA and CDR2 SQIVND (reference sequence). Deletions cut 6 bases from V and 5 bases from J, with 13 bases between. In DNA, the CDR3 is TGTGCCAGTAGATATCTTACAGATACCGGGGAGCTGTTTTTT. As protein: CASRYLTDTGELFF.